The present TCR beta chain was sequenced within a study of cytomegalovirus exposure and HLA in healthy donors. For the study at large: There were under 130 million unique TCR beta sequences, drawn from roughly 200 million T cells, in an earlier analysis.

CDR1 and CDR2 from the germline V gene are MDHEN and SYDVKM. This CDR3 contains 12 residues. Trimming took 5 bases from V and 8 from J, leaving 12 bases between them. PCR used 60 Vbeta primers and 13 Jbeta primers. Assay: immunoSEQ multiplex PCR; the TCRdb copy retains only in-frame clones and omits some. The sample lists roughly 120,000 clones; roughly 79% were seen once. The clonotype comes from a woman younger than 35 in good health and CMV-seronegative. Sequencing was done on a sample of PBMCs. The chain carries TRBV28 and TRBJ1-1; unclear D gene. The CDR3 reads CASSPYFGEAFF. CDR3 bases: TGTGCCAGCAGTCCTTACTTCGGGGAAGCTTTCTTT.